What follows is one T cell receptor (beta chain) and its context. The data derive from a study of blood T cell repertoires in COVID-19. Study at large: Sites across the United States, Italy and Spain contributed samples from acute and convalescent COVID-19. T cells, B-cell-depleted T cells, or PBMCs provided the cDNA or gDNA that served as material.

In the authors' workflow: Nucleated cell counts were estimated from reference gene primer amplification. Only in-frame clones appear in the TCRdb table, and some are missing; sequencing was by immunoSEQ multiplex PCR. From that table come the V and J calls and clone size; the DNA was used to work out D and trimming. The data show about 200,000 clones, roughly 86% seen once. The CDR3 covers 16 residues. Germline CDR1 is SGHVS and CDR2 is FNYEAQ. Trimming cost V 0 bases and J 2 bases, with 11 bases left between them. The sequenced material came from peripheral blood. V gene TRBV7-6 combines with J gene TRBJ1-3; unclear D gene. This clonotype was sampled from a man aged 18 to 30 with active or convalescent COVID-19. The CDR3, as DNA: TGTGCCAGCAGCTTAGCTCCAGTGTTCCCTGGAAACACCATATATTTT. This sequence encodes CASSLAPVFPGNTIYF. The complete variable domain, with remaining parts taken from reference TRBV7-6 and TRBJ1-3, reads GAGVSQSPRYKVTKRGQDVALRCDPISGHVSLYWYRQALGQGPEFLTYFNYEAQQDKSGLPNDRFSAERPEGSISTLTIQRTEQRDSAMYRCASSLAPVFPGNTIYFGEGSWLTVV.